The 14 T cell receptor beta chains given below trace back to one sample, sequenced in a study of T-cell reconstitution after alpha-beta-depleted transplantation in children. For TCRbeta, the library was prepared with unique molecular identifiers. TCRdb processed the PCR reads anew with MiXCR; each CDR3 protein has one entry. Among a few hundred thousand distinct CDR3 sequences listed, 18% were seen once. The specimen comprised PBMCs from the stem cell graft donor, sampled from the stem cell graft. These receptors were collected from a human donor who donated a stem cell graft to a child with acute lymphoblastic leukemia.

This clonotype was counted only a few times. The rearrangement joins TRBV7-2 to TRBJ2-7; D may be TRBD1 (6 bases). Trimming pared 2 bases from V and 7 bases from J, leaving 18 bases between. The CDR3 consists of 15 residues. Germline CDR1 is SGHTA and CDR2 is FQGNSA. CDR3 amino acids: CASSLRLQGTGEQYF. CDR3 coding DNA: TGTGCCAGCAGCTTAAGACTACAGGGTACGGGTGAGCAGTACTTC.

This clonotype was seen only a few times. J is TRBJ1-1 and V is TRBV5-1, with 7 bases identical to TRBD1. After removal of 4 bases from V and 2 bases from J, the junction contained 14 bases not matched to a gene. Germline-derived CDR1 and CDR2 are SGHRS and YFSETQ. The CDR3 spans 17 residues. DNA of the CDR3: TGCGCCAGCAGCCTCTTGACAGGGCCTAAGACAAACACTGAAGCTTTCTTT. Its protein is CASSLLTGPKTNTEAFF.

This chain uses TRBV7-9 with TRBJ1-1; 7 nucleotides agree with TRBD1. The ends lost 5 bases at V and 3 bases at J; junction bases unmatched: 12. This CDR3 spans 16 amino acids. CDR1 is SEHNR and CDR2 is FQNEAQ in the germline V gene (reference sequence). The CDR3 region is CASSPATGAPYTEAFF. CDR3 sequence (DNA): TGTGCCAGCAGCCCAGCTACAGGGGCCCCCTACACTGAAGCTTTCTTT.

A few counts support this clonotype. The chain links TRBV25-1 to TRBJ1-2; no reliable D call. This CDR3 is built from 15 residues. V lost 2 bases to trimming and J lost 7 bases, with 17 bases between them. Germline V lookup: CDR1 MGHDK, CDR2 SYGVNS. This CDR3 is CASSERAGSWSGYTF. The CDR3 coding sequence is TGTGCCAGCAGTGAAAGGGCCGGAAGTTGGTCTGGCTACACCTTC.

This sequence joins TRBV7-9 and TRBJ2-3; 10 bases line up with TRBD2. Trimming cost V 5 bases and J 2 bases; bases outside gene matches: 7. The CDR3 has 16 amino acids. CDR1 is SEHNR and CDR2 is FQNEAQ in the germline V gene (reference sequence). This CDR3 reads CASSPRTSGATDTQYF. DNA of the CDR3: TGTGCCAGCAGCCCGAGGACTAGCGGCGCCACAGATACGCAGTATTTT.

The rearrangement links TRBV5-1 to TRBJ2-7; 10 bases are a match to TRBD1. CDR1 and CDR2 (germline): SGHRS, YFSETQ. This CDR3 is 16 amino acids long. V dropped 3 bases and J dropped 5; count of bases not matched to a gene: 11. The CDR3: CASSSHTGTGEDEQYF. The CDR3 coding sequence is TGCGCCAGCAGCTCTCACACCGGGACAGGGGAAGACGAGCAGTACTTC.

About this clonotype: Its ends do not fully match the called genes, so a read error is possible. This chain uses TRBV5-1 with TRBJ2-2; maybe TRBD2 (6 bases). This CDR3 region has 13 residues. The germline V gene encodes CDR1 SGHRS and CDR2 YFSETQ. As DNA, the CDR3 is TGCGCCAGCAGCTTGGACTGGGCCGGGGAGGTGTTTTTT. The encoded protein is CASSLDWAGEVFF.

The sample holds a few counts of this clonotype. In nucleotides, the CDR3 is TGTGCCAGCAGCTCGGACAGGACGTTCTCACATCCAGATACGCAGTATTTT. This codes for CASSSDRTFSHPDTQYF. This chain uses TRBV7-9 with TRBJ2-3; 7 positions match TRBD1. V dropped 4 bases and J dropped 4; count of bases not matched to a gene: 14. The V gene's germline CDR1 is SEHNR and CDR2 FQNEAQ (reference sequence). This CDR3 spans 17 amino acids.

There are a few counts of this clonotype. J is TRBJ2-1 and V is TRBV10-2, with D perhaps matching TRBD1 (6 bases). Between the trimmed V and J ends, which lost 6 bases and 3 bases, there was a span of 15 bases. Germline CDR1 reads WSHSY; CDR2 reads SAAADI. The CDR3 extends over 15 amino acids. CDR3 amino acids: CASSYTKGVYNEQFF. CDR3 DNA: TGCGCCAGCAGCTACACGAAGGGGGTCTACAATGAGCAGTTCTTC.

The gene calls are TRBV20-1 and TRBJ2-2; D is uncertain. Germline CDR1 and CDR2: DFQATT and SNEGSKA (reference sequence). CDR3 length: 13 amino acids. Trimming took off 6 bases at V and 0 bases at J, with 8 bases between the two ends. CDR3: CSAPHANTGELFF. The CDR3 DNA reads as TGCAGTGCCCCACACGCGAACACCGGGGAGCTGTTTTTT.

J is TRBJ2-3 and V is TRBV6-1, with TRBD2 identical over 9 bases. The CDR3 covers 16 residues. Germline V gene lookup returns CDR1 MNHNS and CDR2 SASEGT. The V gene end was trimmed by 7 bases and the J gene end by 5 bases; junction bases not matched to a gene: 13. This CDR3 reads CASKNSGSRSIDTQYF. CDR3 nucleotide sequence: TGTGCCAGCAAGAATAGCGGGAGTCGTTCGATAGATACGCAGTATTTT.

The rearrangement links TRBV6-5 to TRBJ2-1; TRBD2 matches 15 bases. Germline assignment: CDR1 MNHEY and CDR2 SVGAGI. The CDR3 spans 16 residues. Trimming removed 2 bases from V and 6 bases from J; junction bases left unmatched: 2. CDR3 sequence: CASSYRTSGRGNEQFF. CDR3 in DNA: TGTGCCAGCAGTTACCGGACTAGCGGGAGGGGCAATGAGCAGTTCTTC.

This clonotype has more than one count but fewer than ten. The CDR3 loop reads CSARPTGGYSGANVLTF. The DNA of the CDR3 is TGCAGTGCTAGACCGACAGGGGGCTACTCTGGGGCCAACGTCCTGACTTTC. This chain connects TRBV20-1 to TRBJ2-6; 10 positions agree with TRBD1. Looked up from germline, CDR1 is DFQATT and CDR2 is SNEGSKA (reference sequence). This CDR3 has 17 residues. The V and J ends lost 2 bases and 0 bases, in that order; junction bases with no gene match: 4.

The rearrangement links TRBV19 to TRBJ2-3; D is unresolved. V was pared by 3 bases and J by 2 bases, with 9 bases between. CDR1 LNHDA and CDR2 SQIVND come from the germline V gene (reference sequence). There are 14 residues in the CDR3. The CDR3 region is CASSMVSYTDTQYF. CDR3 nucleotides: TGTGCCAGTAGTATGGTCAGCTACACAGATACGCAGTATTTT.